This T cell receptor beta chain was captured in a study of early T cells in non-severe SARS-CoV-2 infection. Overall study context: Chains were unpaired, as sequencing was done on bulk RNA from unsorted whole blood. Study observations and caveats: A preference for anti-spike CD8 responses marked VDJdb matching, which missed private and CD4 specificities.

Tagging with unique molecular identifiers was applied to individual cDNA molecules. TCRdb reprocessed the 5' RACE reads via MiXCR and lists one record per CDR3 protein. Here the sample spans tens of thousands of distinct CDR3 sequences, 5% to 6.5% being singletons. This clonotype appeared many times. What it binds is not known. V was trimmed by 5 bases and J by 6 bases, leaving 11 bases between them. Germline CDR1 MDHEN, CDR2 SYDVKM. This CDR3 comprises 12 residues. This TCR came from an adult who was a healthcare worker with PCR-confirmed SARS-CoV-2 infection or an uninfected control (not recorded which). The sequenced sample was whole blood. The rearrangement links TRBV28 to TRBJ2-7, with D possibly being TRBD2 (5 bases). In nucleotides, the CDR3 is TGTGCCAGCAGTGCCGGGAAGGGCGAGCAGTACTTC. Its translation is CASSAGKGEQYF.